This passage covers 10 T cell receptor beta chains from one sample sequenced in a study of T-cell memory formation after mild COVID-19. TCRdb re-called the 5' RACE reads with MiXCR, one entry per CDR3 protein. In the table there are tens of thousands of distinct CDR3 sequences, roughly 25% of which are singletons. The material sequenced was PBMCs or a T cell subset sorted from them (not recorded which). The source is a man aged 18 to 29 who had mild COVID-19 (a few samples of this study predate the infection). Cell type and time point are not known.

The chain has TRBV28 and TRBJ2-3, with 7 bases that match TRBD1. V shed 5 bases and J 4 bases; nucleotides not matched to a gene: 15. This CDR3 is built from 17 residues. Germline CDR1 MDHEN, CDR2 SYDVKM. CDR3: CASSLTPDRSMPDTQYF. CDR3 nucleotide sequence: TGTGCCAGCAGTCTCACCCCGGACAGGTCCATGCCAGATACGCAGTATTTT.

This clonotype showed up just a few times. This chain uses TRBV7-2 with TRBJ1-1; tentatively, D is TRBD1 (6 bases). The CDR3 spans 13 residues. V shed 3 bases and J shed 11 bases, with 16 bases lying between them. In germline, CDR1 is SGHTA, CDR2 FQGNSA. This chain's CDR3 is CASSFPRGSGAFF. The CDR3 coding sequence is TGTGCCAGCAGCTTCCCCAGGGGATCTGGGGCTTTCTTT.

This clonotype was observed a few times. CDR3 nucleotide sequence: TGCAGTGCTAGAGTCACTAATTACAATGAGCAGTTCTTC. Protein sequence: CSARVTNYNEQFF. The rearrangement links TRBV20-1 to TRBJ2-1; D unresolved. Trimming cost V 1 base and J 4 bases, with 8 bases left between them. Looked up from germline, CDR1 is DFQATT and CDR2 is SNEGSKA (reference sequence). This CDR3 is built from 13 residues.

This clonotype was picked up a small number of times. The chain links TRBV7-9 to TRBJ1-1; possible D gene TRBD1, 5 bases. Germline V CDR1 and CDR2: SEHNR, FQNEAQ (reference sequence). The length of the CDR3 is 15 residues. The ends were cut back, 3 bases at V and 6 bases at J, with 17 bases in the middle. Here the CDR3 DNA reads TGTGCCAGCAGCTTGGGGCAGGGTGAGGAACCTGAAGCTTTCTTT. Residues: CASSLGQGEEPEAFF.

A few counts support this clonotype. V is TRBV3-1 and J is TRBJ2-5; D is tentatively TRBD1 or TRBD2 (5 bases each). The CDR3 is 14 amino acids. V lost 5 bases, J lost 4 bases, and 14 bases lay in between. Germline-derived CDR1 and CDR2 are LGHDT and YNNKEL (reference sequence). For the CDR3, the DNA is TGTGCCAGCAGCAAGTGGGACGGATTAGAGACCCAGTACTTC. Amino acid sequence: CASSKWDGLETQYF.

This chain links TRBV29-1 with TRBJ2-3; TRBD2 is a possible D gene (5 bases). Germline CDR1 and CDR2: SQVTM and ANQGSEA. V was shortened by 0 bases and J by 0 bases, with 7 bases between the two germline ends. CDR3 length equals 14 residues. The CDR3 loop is CSVEEGVSTDTQYF. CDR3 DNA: TGCAGCGTTGAAGAGGGAGTAAGCACAGATACGCAGTATTTT.

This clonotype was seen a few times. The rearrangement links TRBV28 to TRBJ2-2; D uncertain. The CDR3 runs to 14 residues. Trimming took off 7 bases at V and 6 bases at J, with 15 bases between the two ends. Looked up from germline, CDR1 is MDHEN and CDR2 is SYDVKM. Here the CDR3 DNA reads TGTGCCAGCAATGAGTGGCGGACGTCCGGGGAGCTGTTTTTT. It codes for CASNEWRTSGELFF.

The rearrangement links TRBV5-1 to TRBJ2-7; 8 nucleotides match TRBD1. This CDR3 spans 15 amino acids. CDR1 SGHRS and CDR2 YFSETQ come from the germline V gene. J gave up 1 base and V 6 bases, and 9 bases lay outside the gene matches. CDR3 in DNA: TGCGCCAGCACCGAAGAAACAGGGGGATCCTACGAGCAGTACTTC. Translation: CASTEETGGSYEQYF.

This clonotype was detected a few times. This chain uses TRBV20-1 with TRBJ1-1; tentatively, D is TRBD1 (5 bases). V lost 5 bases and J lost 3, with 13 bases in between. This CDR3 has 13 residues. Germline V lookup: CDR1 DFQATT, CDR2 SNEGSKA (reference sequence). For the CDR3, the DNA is TGCAGTGCTGGGTTCCTGGGGGACACTGAAGCTTTCTTT. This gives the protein CSAGFLGDTEAFF.

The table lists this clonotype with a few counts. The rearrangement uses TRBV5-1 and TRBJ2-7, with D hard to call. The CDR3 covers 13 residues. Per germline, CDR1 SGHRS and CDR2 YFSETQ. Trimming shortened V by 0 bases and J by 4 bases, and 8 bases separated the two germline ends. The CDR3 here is CASSLERQYEQYF. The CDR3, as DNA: TGCGCCAGCAGCTTGGAAAGGCAATACGAGCAGTACTTC.